The 32 T cell receptor beta chains reported below all come from one sample, sequenced in a study of OX40 agonist ivuxolimab in advanced cancers. Profiling relied on immunoSEQ multiplex PCR, and the TCRdb table lists in-frame clones only, not all of them. The table lists around 36,000 clones, around 80% of them singletons, with just over 14% in the top ten. Source: CD4+ or CD8+ T cells sorted from blood, taken in a trial of the OX40 agonist ivuxolimab. The receptor source for this set is an adult with an advanced solid tumor such as melanoma, head and neck, liver or kidney cancer.

This chain links TRBV6-1 with TRBJ1-1; no reliable D call. V gave up 8 bases and J gave up 0 bases, with 13 bases separating them. CDR1 and CDR2 (germline): MNHNS, SASEGT. The CDR3 totals 14 residues. CDR3 DNA: TGTGCCAGCGACGAGGTGGCGATGAACACTGAAGCTTTCTTT. Residues: CASDEVAMNTEAFF.

The gene calls are TRBV7-2 and TRBJ1-4, with D maybe TRBD1 (5 bases). The CDR3 has 15 residues. The germline gives CDR1 SGHTA, CDR2 FQGNSA. Trimming pared 4 bases from V and 8 bases from J, leaving 17 bases between. The CDR3 bases are TGTGCCAGCAGCTCCTCGACCGGGGAGGGGGAAAAACTGTTTTTT. Residues: CASSSSTGEGEKLFF.

The V gene is TRBV7-2, the J gene TRBJ2-3; D call uncertain. V lost 5 bases and J 0 bases, leaving 9 bases between the germline ends. This CDR3 comprises 14 residues. The germline gives CDR1 SGHTA, CDR2 FQGNSA. The CDR3 loop reads CASSVLISTDTQYF. The CDR3 coding sequence is TGTGCCAGCAGCGTTCTGATCAGCACAGATACGCAGTATTTT.

The chain couples TRBV7-3 to TRBJ2-3; D may be TRBD1 or TRBD2 (5 bases each). Between the trimmed V and J ends, which lost 5 bases and 0 bases, there was a span of 15 bases. This CDR3 has 16 amino acids. Germline CDR1 is SGHTA and CDR2 is FQGTGA. The chain's CDR3 is CASSPQSGRSTDTQYF. CDR3 DNA sequence: TGTGCCAGCAGCCCCCAATCGGGGCGGAGCACAGATACGCAGTATTTT.

CDR3 DNA: TGCGCCAGCATATCGGATGGGCATGAGCAGTTCTTC. Translated, it gives CASISDGHEQFF. The chain carries TRBV10-2 and TRBJ2-1; D gene ambiguous. There are 12 residues in the CDR3. V dropped 7 bases and J dropped 8 bases, with 12 bases sitting between them. Germline loops: CDR1 WSHSY, CDR2 SAAADI.

The genes are TRBV7-8 and TRBJ2-3; D call uncertain. The CDR3 consists of 12 residues. V was trimmed by 6 bases and J by 3 bases, leaving 7 bases between them. Germline assignment: CDR1 SGHVS and CDR2 FQNEAQ. CDR3 amino acids: CASSSGTDTQYF. CDR3 nucleotides: TGTGCCAGCAGTTCAGGTACAGATACGCAGTATTTT.

For the CDR3, the DNA is TGTGCCAGCAGTGAAGCGTGGCAGACTTACACAGATACGCAGTATTTT. Its translation: CASSEAWQTYTDTQYF. V is TRBV6-1 and J is TRBJ2-3; no clear D gene. CDR3 length equals 16 residues. Trimming removed 0 bases from V and 2 bases from J, with 12 bases in between. Germline CDR1 reads MNHNS; CDR2 reads SASEGT.

This rearrangement joins TRBV10-3 to TRBJ2-7, with 10 bases lining up with TRBD2. This CDR3 comprises 14 residues. V gave up 4 bases and J gave up 0 bases; unmatched junction bases: 0. Looked up from germline, CDR1 is ENHRY and CDR2 is SYGVKD. The CDR3 loop is CAISGLAGSYEQYF. CDR3 DNA: TGTGCCATCAGTGGACTAGCGGGCTCCTACGAGCAGTACTTC.

This sequence joins TRBV6-5 and TRBJ1-5; 11 bases match TRBD1. With 7 bases clipped from V and 5 bases from J, the junction kept 4 bases outside the gene matches. Germline assignment: CDR1 MNHEY and CDR2 SVGAGI. The CDR3 contains 14 residues. CDR3 amino acids: CASTGTGGDQPQHF. Here the CDR3 DNA reads TGTGCCAGCACCGGGACAGGGGGGGATCAGCCCCAGCATTTT.

The chain recombines TRBV28 with TRBJ1-1; no clear D gene. The ends were cut back, 5 bases at V and 0 bases at J, with 13 bases in the middle. This CDR3 is 15 amino acids long. CDR1 MDHEN and CDR2 SYDVKM come from the germline V gene. The CDR3: CASSPPGLMNTEAFF. The CDR3 DNA sequence: TGTGCCAGCAGTCCCCCGGGCCTCATGAACACTGAAGCTTTCTTT.

The chain employs TRBV7-6 and TRBJ2-1, with 12 bases fitting TRBD2. The CDR3 has 17 amino acids. The J segment lost 3 bases and the V segment lost 1 base, leaving 4 bases of the junction unmatched. Germline CDR1 reads SGHVS; CDR2 reads FNYEAQ. CDR3 amino acids: CASSLDPGLAGYNEQFF. CDR3 sequence (DNA): TGTGCCAGCAGCTTAGACCCGGGACTAGCGGGCTACAATGAGCAGTTCTTC.

The J gene is TRBJ2-7, the V gene TRBV30; TRBD2 aligns across 7 bases. The CDR3 length is 14 residues. The V gene end was trimmed by 0 bases and the J gene end by 1 base; junction bases not matched to a gene: 3. Germline values: CDR1 GTSNPN, CDR2 SVGIG (reference sequence). Here the CDR3 reads CAWSVRGVSYEQYF. Here the CDR3 DNA reads TGTGCCTGGAGTGTACGGGGGGTTTCCTACGAGCAGTACTTC. Full variable domain (missing parts from reference TRBV30 and TRBJ2-7): SQTIHQWPATLVQPVGSPLSLECTVEGTSNPNLYWYRQAAGRGLQLLFYSVGIGQISSEVPQNLSASRPQDRQFILSSKKLLLSDSGFYLCAWSVRGVSYEQYFGPGTRLTVT.

CDR3 coding DNA: TGTGCCAGCAGCAACGGGCACCAAGAGACCCAGTACTTC. As protein: CASSNGHQETQYF. This sequence joins TRBV7-6 and TRBJ2-5, with D unresolved. Germline values: CDR1 SGHVS, CDR2 FNYEAQ. V lost 5 bases and J lost 0, with 7 bases in between. The CDR3 totals 13 residues. Variable domain in full (rest from reference TRBV7-6 and TRBJ2-5): GAGVSQSPRYKVTKRGQDVALRCDPISGHVSLYWYRQALGQGPEFLTYFNYEAQQDKSGLPNDRFSAERPEGSISTLTIQRTEQRDSAMYRCASSNGHQETQYFGPGTRLLVL.

The sample holds one count of this clone. The chain joins TRBV2 to TRBJ2-5; D might be TRBD1 (6 bases). V was clipped by 6 bases and J by 5 bases, with 13 bases between them. The CDR3 is made up of 13 amino acids. The germline CDR1 and CDR2 sequences are SNHLY and FYNNEI. The DNA for the CDR3 is TGTGCCAGCAGCCCACAGGGATTTGAGACCCAGTACTTC. Protein product: CASSPQGFETQYF.

This clone was picked up a small number of times. The chain links TRBV27 to TRBJ1-1, with 8 bases matching TRBD1. The CDR3 is 14 amino acids. The ends lost 7 bases at V and 3 bases at J; junction bases unmatched: 7. CDR1 MNHEY and CDR2 SMNVEV come from the germline V gene (reference sequence). CDR3 in DNA: TGTGCCAGCAAGTTGGACAGGGTGGACACTGAAGCTTTCTTT. This gives the protein CASKLDRVDTEAFF.

The chain recombines TRBV5-5 with TRBJ1-6, with D possibly TRBD1 on 6 matching bases. Germline V lookup: CDR1 SGHKS, CDR2 YYEKEE (reference sequence). CDR3 length: 14 amino acids. Trimming shortened V by 0 bases and J by 5 bases, and 6 bases separated the two germline ends. DNA for the CDR3: TGTGCCAGCAGCTTGGACAGGGATAATTCACCCCTCCACTTT. Amino acids: CASSLDRDNSPLHF. Full variable domain (outside the CDR3, taken from reference TRBV5-5 and TRBJ1-6): DAGVTQSPTHLIKTRGQQVTLRCSPISGHKSVSWYQQVLGQGPQFIFQYYEKEERGRGNFPDRFSARQFPNYSSELNVNALLLGDSALYLCASSLDRDNSPLHFGNGTRLTVT.

V and J are TRBV18 and TRBJ2-3, with TRBD2 identical over 14 bases. The CDR3 has 18 residues. Germline CDR1 reads KGHSH; CDR2 reads LQKENI. V shed 2 bases, J shed 0 bases, and the junction held 4 bases outside the gene matches. The DNA for the CDR3 is TGTGCCAGCTCACCAAGGACTAGCGGGGGGCCTAGCACAGATACGCAGTATTTT. Translated, it gives CASSPRTSGGPSTDTQYF.

This clone was seen a few times. An end of the junction differs from the germline gene, which may be a read error. The chain couples TRBV7-2 to TRBJ1-5, with D uncertain. This CDR3 spans 16 amino acids. Germline V lookup: CDR1 SGHTA, CDR2 FQGNSA. The CDR3 bases are TGTGCCAGCAGCCCAAGGGCCGGGCTCAACAATCTGCCCCAGCATTTT. It translates to CASSPRAGLNNLPQHF.

J is TRBJ2-5 and V is TRBV4-1; D is possibly TRBD1 or TRBD2 (5 bases each). Between the trimmed V and J ends, which lost 2 bases and 5 bases, there was a span of 15 bases. CDR3 length: 15 residues. The germline gives CDR1 MGHRA, CDR2 YSYEKL. In nucleotides, the CDR3 is TGCGCCAGCAGCCAAATATTCGGCGAGGGGGAGACCCAGTACTTC. Protein sequence: CASSQIFGEGETQYF.

The V and J genes are TRBV10-1 and TRBJ2-2; D may match TRBD1 or TRBD2 (5 bases each). The CDR3 sequence is 17 residues long. Germline assignment: CDR1 WNHNN and CDR2 SYGVQD (reference sequence). V lost 6 bases and J 5 bases, leaving 22 bases between the germline ends. As DNA, the CDR3 is TGCGCCAGCAGCCTCCACGAATTGGGGACGGTGACCGGGGAGCTGTTTTTT. Its protein is CASSLHELGTVTGELFF.

There are a few counts of this clone. The chain uses TRBV6-5 and TRBJ2-7; 12 positions match TRBD1. V lost 2 bases and J lost 3; bases outside the gene matches: 2. The CDR3 is 15 residues long. CDR1 and CDR2 (germline): MNHEY, SVGAGI. CDR3 DNA: TGTGCCAGCAGTTACAGGGACAGGGGGCTCTACGAGCAGTACTTC. It encodes CASSYRDRGLYEQYF.

The rearrangement links TRBV5-5 to TRBJ1-5, with D maybe TRBD1 (5 bases). Germline V gives CDR1 SGHKS, CDR2 YYEKEE (reference sequence). This CDR3 is built from 15 residues. V lost 4 bases and J 2 bases, leaving 13 bases between the germline ends. The CDR3 DNA reads as TGTGCCAGCAGCGCGCGGGACCAAGGCAATCAGCCCCAGCATTTT. Amino acids: CASSARDQGNQPQHF.

This clone is deemed medium-sized (0.01 to 0.1%). The V call is TRBV5-5, the J call TRBJ1-2; D might be TRBD1 (5 bases). Germline lookup yields CDR1 SGHKS and CDR2 YYEKEE (reference sequence). This CDR3 comprises 14 residues. Deletions cut 0 bases from V and 3 bases from J, with 9 bases between. The CDR3 loop reads CASSLGIRDYGYTF. The CDR3 bases are TGTGCCAGCAGCTTGGGTATCAGGGACTATGGCTACACCTTC.

This clone was recorded a few times. This sequence joins TRBV11-2 and TRBJ1-1; D is perhaps TRBD1 (5 bases). The V end lost 3 bases, the J end lost 1 base, and 15 bases lay between the germline ends. The V gene's germline CDR1 is SGHAT and CDR2 FQNNGV. The CDR3 has 16 amino acids. The CDR3 DNA reads TGTGCCAGCAGCTTGGAATTCAGGGTTAAGAACACTGAAGCTTTCTTT. Translated, it gives CASSLEFRVKNTEAFF.

The chain combines TRBV5-8 with TRBJ1-1; D remains ambiguous. Trimming took off 3 bases at V and 7 bases at J, with 13 bases between the two ends. The CDR3 consists of 13 residues. Germline V lookup: CDR1 SGHTS, CDR2 YDEGEE. The CDR3, as DNA: TGTGCCAGCAGCTGGTCCGGAACGGGTGAAGCTTTCTTT. It codes for CASSWSGTGEAFF.

The chain couples TRBV7-9 to TRBJ1-2; perhaps TRBD1 as D (5 bases). CDR3 length: 14 residues. Trimming took off 6 bases at V and 6 bases at J, with 17 bases between the two ends. Per the germline V gene, CDR1 is SEHNR and CDR2 is FQNEAQ (reference sequence). The CDR3 protein is CASRSSGVSHGYTF. The CDR3 region has the DNA TGTGCCAGCAGATCGTCGGGGGTAAGTCATGGCTACACCTTC.

J is TRBJ2-5 and V is TRBV5-6; 7 bases map to TRBD1. This CDR3 contains 15 residues. After removal of 1 base from V and 3 bases from J, the junction contained 6 bases not matched to a gene. Looked up from germline, CDR1 is SGHDT and CDR2 is YYEEEE. The chain's CDR3 is CASSLKGAGKETQYF. The CDR3 nucleotides are TGTGCCAGCAGCTTGAAGGGGGCGGGTAAAGAGACCCAGTACTTC.

The chain couples TRBV11-2 to TRBJ2-1; 11 nucleotides agree with TRBD2. CDR1 is SGHAT and CDR2 is FQNNGV in the germline V gene. V lost 2 bases, J lost 15 bases, and 12 bases stayed unmatched. The CDR3 totals 15 residues. The CDR3, as DNA: TGTGCCAGCAGCTTAACCCGACTAGCGGGACCCGGTTGGTTCTTC. It encodes CASSLTRLAGPGWFF.

This rearrangement joins TRBV18 to TRBJ1-5; D might be TRBD1 (6 bases). The CDR3 loop spans 18 amino acids. CDR1 is KGHSH and CDR2 is LQKENI in the germline V gene. The V end was cut by 3 bases, the J end by 1 base, with 19 bases between. This chain's CDR3 is CASSPRQARPGSNQPQHF. CDR3 coding DNA: TGTGCCAGCTCACCGCGACAGGCCAGGCCCGGGAGCAATCAGCCCCAGCATTTT. Filled out from reference TRBV18 and TRBJ1-5, the complete variable domain reads NAGVMQNPRHLVRRRGQEARLRCSPMKGHSHVYWYRQLPEEGLKFMVYLQKENIIDESGMPKERFSAEFPKEGPSILRIQQVVRGDSAAYFCASSPRQARPGSNQPQHFGDGTRLSIL.

This chain connects TRBV7-6 to TRBJ2-1; TRBD2 matches at 8 bases. Looked up from germline, CDR1 is SGHVS and CDR2 is FNYEAQ. The V and J ends lost 1 base and 0 bases, in that order; junction bases with no gene match: 2. The CDR3 covers 16 residues. The CDR3 region has the DNA TGTGCCAGCAGCTTAGTCGGGACTAGCTCCTACAATGAGCAGTTCTTC. It translates to CASSLVGTSSYNEQFF.

The genes are TRBV10-3 and TRBJ2-7; no definite D call. The V and J ends lost 10 bases and 0 bases respectively, with 10 bases between them. The CDR3 is 12 residues long. Germline V gene lookup returns CDR1 ENHRY and CDR2 SYGVKD. Here the CDR3 reads CATRPDSYEQYF. Written as DNA, the CDR3 is TGTGCCACCCGGCCGGACTCCTACGAGCAGTACTTC.

The CDR3 is CASAGLAATDTQYF. CDR3 DNA sequence: TGTGCCAGCGCAGGGCTAGCAGCAACAGATACGCAGTATTTT. The chain links TRBV28 to TRBJ2-3, with D tentatively TRBD1 or TRBD2 (5 bases each). Germline CDR1 and CDR2: MDHEN and SYDVKM. V was trimmed by 8 bases and J by 3 bases, leaving 15 bases between them. This CDR3 comprises 14 residues.